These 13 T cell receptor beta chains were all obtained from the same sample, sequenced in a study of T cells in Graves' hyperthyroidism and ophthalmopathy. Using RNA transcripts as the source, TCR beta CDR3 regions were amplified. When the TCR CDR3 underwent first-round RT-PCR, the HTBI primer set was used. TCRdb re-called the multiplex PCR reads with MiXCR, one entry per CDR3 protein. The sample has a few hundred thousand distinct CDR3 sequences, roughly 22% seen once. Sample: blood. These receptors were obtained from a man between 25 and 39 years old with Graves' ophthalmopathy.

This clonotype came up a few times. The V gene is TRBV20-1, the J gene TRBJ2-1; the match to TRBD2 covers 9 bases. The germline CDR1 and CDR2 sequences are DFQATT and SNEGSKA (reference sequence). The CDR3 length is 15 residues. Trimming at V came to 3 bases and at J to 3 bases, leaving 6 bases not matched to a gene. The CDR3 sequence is CSARVAGVGYNEQFF. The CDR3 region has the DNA TGCAGTGCTAGGGTAGCGGGAGTCGGCTACAATGAGCAGTTCTTC.

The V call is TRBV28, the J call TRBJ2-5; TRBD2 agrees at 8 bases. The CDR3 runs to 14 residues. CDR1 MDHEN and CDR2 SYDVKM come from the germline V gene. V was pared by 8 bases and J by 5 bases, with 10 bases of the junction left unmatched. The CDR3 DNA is TGTGCCAGCCATAGTAGCGGGATAGTGGAGACCCAGTACTTC. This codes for CASHSSGIVETQYF.

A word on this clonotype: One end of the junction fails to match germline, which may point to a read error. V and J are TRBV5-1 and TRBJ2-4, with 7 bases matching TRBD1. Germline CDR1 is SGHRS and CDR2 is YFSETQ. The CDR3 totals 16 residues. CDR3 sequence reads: CASSLDQDRTKNIQYF. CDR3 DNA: TGTGCCAGCAGCTTGGACCAGGACAGGACTAAAAACATTCAGTACTTC.

This CDR3 reads CASSPQGQRNTEAFF. The CDR3 region has the DNA TGTGCCAGCTCACCCCAAGGACAGAGGAACACTGAAGCTTTCTTT. This rearrangement joins TRBV18 to TRBJ1-1; D is perhaps TRBD1 (6 bases). This CDR3 is 15 amino acids long. Germline V gene data show CDR1 as KGHSH and CDR2 as LQKENI. Deletions cut 3 bases from V and 1 base from J, with 12 bases between.

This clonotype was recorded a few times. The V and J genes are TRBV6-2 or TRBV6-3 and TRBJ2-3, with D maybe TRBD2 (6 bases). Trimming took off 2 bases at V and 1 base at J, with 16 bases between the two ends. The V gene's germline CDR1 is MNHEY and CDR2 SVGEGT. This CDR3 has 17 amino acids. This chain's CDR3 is CASSYPGPGGRTDTQYF. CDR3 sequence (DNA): TGTGCCAGCAGTTACCCCGGACCCGGAGGGCGCACAGATACGCAGTATTTT.

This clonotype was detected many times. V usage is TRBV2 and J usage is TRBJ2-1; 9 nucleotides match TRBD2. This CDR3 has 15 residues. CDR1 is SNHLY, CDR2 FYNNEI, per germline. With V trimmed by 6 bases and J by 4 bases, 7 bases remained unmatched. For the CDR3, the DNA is TGTGCCAGCAGACTGGGACTAGCCGCTTACAATGAGCAGTTCTTC. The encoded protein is CASRLGLAAYNEQFF.

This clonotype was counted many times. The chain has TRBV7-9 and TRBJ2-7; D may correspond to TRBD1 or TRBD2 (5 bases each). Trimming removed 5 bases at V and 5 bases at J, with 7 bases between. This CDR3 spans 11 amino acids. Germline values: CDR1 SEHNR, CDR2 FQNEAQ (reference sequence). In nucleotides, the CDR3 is TGTGCCAGCAGCCCGGGGCACGAGCAGTACTTC. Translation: CASSPGHEQYF.

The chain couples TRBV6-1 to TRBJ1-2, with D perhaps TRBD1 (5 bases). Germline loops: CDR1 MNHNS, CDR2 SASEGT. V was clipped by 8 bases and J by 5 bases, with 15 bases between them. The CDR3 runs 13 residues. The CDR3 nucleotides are TGTGCCAGCGGGGGTACCCGGAGATATGGCTACACCTTC. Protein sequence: CASGGTRRYGYTF.

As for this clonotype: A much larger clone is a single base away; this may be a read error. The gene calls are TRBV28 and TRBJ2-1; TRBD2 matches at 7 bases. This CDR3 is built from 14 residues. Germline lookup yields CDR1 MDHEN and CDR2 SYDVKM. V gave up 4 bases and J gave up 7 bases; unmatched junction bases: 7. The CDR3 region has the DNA TGTGCCAGCAGTTCCCCACTAGCGTGGAATGAGCAGTTCTTC. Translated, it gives CASSSPLAWNEQFF.

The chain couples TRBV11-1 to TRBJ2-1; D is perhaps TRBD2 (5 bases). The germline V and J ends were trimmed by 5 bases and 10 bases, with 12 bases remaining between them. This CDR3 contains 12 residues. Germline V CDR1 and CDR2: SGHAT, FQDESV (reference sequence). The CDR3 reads CASSPSPWEQFF. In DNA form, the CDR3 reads TGTGCCAGCAGCCCTAGCCCCTGGGAGCAGTTCTTC.

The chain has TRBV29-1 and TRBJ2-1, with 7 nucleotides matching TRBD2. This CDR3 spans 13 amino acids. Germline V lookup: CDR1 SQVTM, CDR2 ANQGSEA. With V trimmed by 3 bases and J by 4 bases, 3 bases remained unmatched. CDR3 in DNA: TGCAGCGTTGAGGGAGCGGGATACAATGAGCAGTTCTTC. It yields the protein CSVEGAGYNEQFF.

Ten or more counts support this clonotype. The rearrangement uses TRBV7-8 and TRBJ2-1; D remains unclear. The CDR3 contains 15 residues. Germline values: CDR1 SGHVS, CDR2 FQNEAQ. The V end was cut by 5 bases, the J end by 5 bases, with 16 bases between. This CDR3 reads CASSPRTLDDNEQFF. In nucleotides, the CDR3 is TGTGCCAGCAGCCCACGTACACTGGACGACAATGAGCAGTTCTTC.

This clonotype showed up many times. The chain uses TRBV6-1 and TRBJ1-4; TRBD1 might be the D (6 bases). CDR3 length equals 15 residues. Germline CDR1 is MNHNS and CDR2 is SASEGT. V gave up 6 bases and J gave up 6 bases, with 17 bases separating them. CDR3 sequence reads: CASSPPGHEDEKLFF. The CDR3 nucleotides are TGTGCCAGCAGCCCGCCGGGACATGAGGATGAAAAACTGTTTTTT.